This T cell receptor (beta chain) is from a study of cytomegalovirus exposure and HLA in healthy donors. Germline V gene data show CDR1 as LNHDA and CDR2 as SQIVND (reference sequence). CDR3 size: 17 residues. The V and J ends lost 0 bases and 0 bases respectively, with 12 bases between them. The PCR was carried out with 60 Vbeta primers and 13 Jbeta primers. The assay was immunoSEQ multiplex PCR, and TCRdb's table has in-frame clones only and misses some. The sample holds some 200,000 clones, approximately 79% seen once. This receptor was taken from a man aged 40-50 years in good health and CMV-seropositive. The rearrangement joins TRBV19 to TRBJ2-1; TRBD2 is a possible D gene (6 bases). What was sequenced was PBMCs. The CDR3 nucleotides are TGTGCCAGTAGTATAGAGGCGGGACCAAGCTCCTACAATGAGCAGTTCTTC. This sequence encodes CASSIEAGPSSYNEQFF. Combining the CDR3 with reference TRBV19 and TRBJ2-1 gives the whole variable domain DGGITQSPKYLFRKEGQNVTLSCEQNLNHDAMYWYRQDPGQGLRLIYYSQIVNDFQKGDIAEGYSVSREKKESFPLTVTSAQKNPTAFYLCASSIEAGPSSYNEQFFGPGTRLTVL.